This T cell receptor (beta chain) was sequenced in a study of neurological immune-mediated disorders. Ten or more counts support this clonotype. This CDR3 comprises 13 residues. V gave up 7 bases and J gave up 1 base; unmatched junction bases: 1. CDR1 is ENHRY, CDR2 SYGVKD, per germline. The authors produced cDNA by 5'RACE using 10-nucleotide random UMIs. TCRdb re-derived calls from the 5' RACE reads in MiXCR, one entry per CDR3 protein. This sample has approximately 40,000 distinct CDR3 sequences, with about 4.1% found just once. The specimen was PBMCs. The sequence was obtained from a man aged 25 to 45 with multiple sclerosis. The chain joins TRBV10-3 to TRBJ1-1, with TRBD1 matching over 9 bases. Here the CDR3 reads CAIMGQGNTEAFF. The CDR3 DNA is TGTGCCATCATGGGACAGGGGAACACTGAAGCTTTCTTT.